This T cell receptor (beta chain) stems from a study of blood T cell repertoires in COVID-19. Study details: Samples taken during acute and convalescent COVID-19 were collected in the United States, Italy and Spain. Nucleic acid was either cDNA or gDNA, and it came from T cells, B-cell-depleted T cells, or PBMCs.

Original methodology: How many nucleated cells were present was estimated from reference gene primer amplification. Libraries were prepared by immunoSEQ multiplex PCR; TCRdb keeps only in-frame clonotypes and omits some of them. That table gives V, J and clone size, and the DNA gave D and trimming. The sample has roughly 97,000 clones, around four fifths seen once. The CDR3 runs to 14 residues. V lost 5 bases and J lost 6, with 15 bases in between. The germline V gene encodes CDR1 LGHDT and CDR2 YNNKEL (reference sequence). Sequenced material: peripheral blood. The receptor was isolated from a man between 65 and 79 years old with acute or convalescent COVID-19. This chain uses TRBV3-1 (or the pseudogene TRBV3-2) with TRBJ2-3, with D possibly TRBD2 on 5 matching bases. The CDR3 coding sequence is TGTGCCAGCAGCGGGAGCGCCCCCCCCGATACGCAGTATTTT. It specifies CASSGSAPPDTQYF.